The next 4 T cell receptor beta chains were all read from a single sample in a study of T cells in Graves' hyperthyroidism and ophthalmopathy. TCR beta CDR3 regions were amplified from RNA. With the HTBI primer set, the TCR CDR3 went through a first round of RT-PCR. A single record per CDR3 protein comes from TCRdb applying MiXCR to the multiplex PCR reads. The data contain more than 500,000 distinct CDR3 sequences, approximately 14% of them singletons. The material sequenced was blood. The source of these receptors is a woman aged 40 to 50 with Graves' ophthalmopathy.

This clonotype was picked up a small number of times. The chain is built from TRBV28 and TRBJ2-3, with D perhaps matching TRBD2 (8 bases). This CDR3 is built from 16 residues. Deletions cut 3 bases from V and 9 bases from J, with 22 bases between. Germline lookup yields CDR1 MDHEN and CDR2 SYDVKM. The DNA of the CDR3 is TGTGCCAGCAGTTTCGGGGGGGACAGCGGGACCCACACGCAGTATTTT. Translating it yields CASSFGGDSGTHTQYF.

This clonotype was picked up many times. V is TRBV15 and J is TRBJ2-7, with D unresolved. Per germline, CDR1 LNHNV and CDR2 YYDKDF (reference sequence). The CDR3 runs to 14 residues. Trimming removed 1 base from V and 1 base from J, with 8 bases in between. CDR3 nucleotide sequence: TGTGCCACCAGCAGAGTCGACTTGTCCTACGAGCAGTACTTC. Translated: CATSRVDLSYEQYF.

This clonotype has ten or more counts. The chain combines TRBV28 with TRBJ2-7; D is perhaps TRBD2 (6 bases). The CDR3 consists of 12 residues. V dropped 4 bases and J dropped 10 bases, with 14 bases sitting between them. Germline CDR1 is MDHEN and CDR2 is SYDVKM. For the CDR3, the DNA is TGTGCCAGCAGTTCACCTGCTAGCGAACAGTACTTC. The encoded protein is CASSSPASEQYF.

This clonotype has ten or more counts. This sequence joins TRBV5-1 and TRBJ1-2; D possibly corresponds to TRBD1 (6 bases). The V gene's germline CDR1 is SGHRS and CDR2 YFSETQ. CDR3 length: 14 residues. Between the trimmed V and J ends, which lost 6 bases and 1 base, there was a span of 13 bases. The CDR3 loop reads CASTAGGGNYGYTF. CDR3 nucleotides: TGCGCCAGCACCGCGGGAGGGGGTAACTATGGCTACACCTTC.